This TCR beta chain comes out of a study of blood T cell repertoires in COVID-19. Authors' methods: Estimation of nucleated cell counts was performed using reference gene primer amplification. Here immunoSEQ multiplex PCR was the method, and the copy in TCRdb shows in-frame clones only, minus some. V and J calls and clone size are those listed in that table; D and trimming were worked out from the DNA. The data show 200,000 to 300,000 clones, with approximately 86% seen just once and roughly 1.8% held by the top ten. J was trimmed by 4 bases and V by 4 bases; bases with no gene match: 4. The CDR3 sequence is 14 residues long. Germline CDR1 and CDR2: LGHDT and YNNKEL (reference sequence).

The sequence derives from a man aged 25 to 40 with active or convalescent COVID-19. The chain combines TRBV3-1 (or the pseudogene TRBV3-2) with TRBJ1-3, with 7 bases matching TRBD1. Sequencing was carried out using peripheral blood. The CDR3 region is CASSLRDRGNTIYF. For the CDR3, the DNA is TGTGCCAGCAGCCTAAGGGACAGAGGAAACACCATATATTTT.